The entry below describes one T cell receptor beta chain. Its antigen is undetermined. The junction does not match germline at one end; this may be a read error. This sample was taken from a study of CD8+CD57+ T cells in acquired aplastic anemia. The wider study: Yields of DNA that came from sorted CD4+ and CD8+ cells averaged approximately 3.5 ug. Findings and limits, study-wide: Found in both controls and patients were around 29 CD8+ CDR3 sequences.

Patients picked for sequencing had shown CD8+CD57+ cell expansion detected by flow cytometry. A severe acquired aplastic anemia diagnosis applied to all patients. Genomic DNA acted as the template from which TCR beta VDJ combination and CDR3 sequence profiling were carried out. TCRdb re-called the reads through MiXCR, storing one row per CDR3 protein. The sample has 200,000 to 250,000 distinct CDR3 sequences, more than 55% seen once. This CDR3 has 14 residues. Looked up from germline, CDR1 is DFQATT and CDR2 is SNEGSKA (reference sequence). This clonotype was obtained from a human donor with aplastic anemia. V gene TRBV20-1 combines with J gene TRBJ1-1, with TRBD1 identical over 7 bases. The sample taken for sequencing was sorted CD4+, CD8+, or CD8+CD57+ T cells (not recorded which) from PBMCs. The CDR3 sequence is CGAILGQAYTEAFF. The CDR3 coding sequence is TGCGGTGCTATTCTAGGACAGGCCTACACTGAAGCTTTCTTT.